A selection of T cell receptor beta chains follows, all from one sample in a study of T-cell memory formation after mild COVID-19. TCRdb itself ran the 5' RACE reads through MiXCR, one entry per CDR3 protein. The table shows hundreds of thousands of distinct CDR3 sequences, with around 15% occurring only once. The sequenced material came from PBMCs or a T cell subset sorted from them (not recorded which). These TCRs come from a man between 18 and 29 years old who had mild COVID-19 (a few samples of this study predate the infection). Cell type and time point are not known. Both conserved end residues are part of each CDR3. D genes are given only for firm matches. Clone size is stated in some rows and not others, as once, few, many or a class when expanded.

TRBV20-1	NA	TRBJ1-1	NA	CSARVSLLTNTEAFF	TGCAGTGCTAGAGTAAGCCTTCTCACCAACACTGAAGCTTTCTTT
TRBV3-1	NA	TRBJ2-3	NA	CASSSGLPRDTQYF	TGTGCCAGCAGCTCTGGACTCCCGAGGGATACGCAGTATTTT
TRBV10-2	few	TRBJ2-2	NA	CATLPAGLGGELFF	TGCGCCACCCTTCCGGCGGGGCTCGGCGGGGAGCTGTTTTTT
TRBV6-6	NA	TRBJ1-1	NA	CASSFKDTEAFF	TGTGCCAGCAGTTTTAAGGACACTGAAGCTTTCTTT
TRBV7-2	NA	TRBJ2-2	NA	CASSLEILGGTGELFF	TGTGCCAGCAGCTTGGAGATTCTGGGGGGCACCGGGGAGCTGTTTTTT
TRBV27	NA	TRBJ2-3	TRBD1	CASTGTGYTDTQYF	TGTGCCAGCACCGGGACAGGGTACACAGATACGCAGTATTTT
TRBV7-2	few	TRBJ1-1	TRBD1	CASSFGDRWGANTEAFF	TGTGCCAGCAGCTTCGGGGACAGGTGGGGGGCTAACACTGAAGCTTTCTTT
TRBV2	few	TRBJ2-3	NA	CASSEAGGLADTQYF	TGTGCCAGCAGTGAAGCGGGGGGGCTCGCAGATACGCAGTATTTT
TRBV30	few	TRBJ2-7	TRBD1	CAWSVPGTASYEQYF	TGTGCCTGGAGTGTCCCAGGGACAGCGAGTTACGAGCAGTACTTC
TRBV19	NA	TRBJ2-1	TRBD1	CASSRLDRVNEQFF	TGTGCCAGTAGTAGGCTGGACAGGGTAAATGAGCAGTTCTTC
TRBV7-2	few	TRBJ1-6	NA	CASSFSGTGNSPLHF	TGTGCCAGCAGCTTCTCCGGGACTGGAAATTCACCCCTCCACTTT
TRBV9	few	TRBJ1-5	NA	CASSVGGGLNQPQHF	TGTGCCAGCAGCGTCGGGGGAGGGCTGAATCAGCCCCAGCATTTT
TRBV18	NA	TRBJ2-1	TRBD2	CASSPPGLLDEQFF	TGTGCCAGCTCACCACCGGGACTATTAGATGAGCAGTTCTTC
TRBV7-2	few	TRBJ1-5	NA	CASSLWRDKNQPQHF	TGTGCCAGCAGCTTGTGGCGGGACAAAAATCAGCCCCAGCATTTT
TRBV13	few	TRBJ2-1	NA	CASSSPSLSYNEQFF	TGTGCCAGCAGCTCCCCTAGTCTCTCCTACAATGAGCAGTTCTTC
TRBV18	few	TRBJ1-2	NA	CASSPESTGSYGYTF	TGTGCCAGCTCACCCGAATCCACAGGGAGCTATGGCTACACCTTC
TRBV12-3/TRBV12-4	few	TRBJ2-5	NA	CASRHGTAGLETQYF	TGTGCCAGCAGGCACGGGACCGCCGGTCTGGAGACCCAGTACTTC
TRBV5-1	few	TRBJ1-1	NA	CASSLGVDYTEAFF	TGCGCCAGCAGCTTGGGTGTGGATTACACTGAAGCTTTCTTT
TRBV4-1	few	TRBJ1-5	NA	CASSQEVGNQPQHF	TGCGCCAGCAGCCAAGAGGTCGGGAATCAGCCCCAGCATTTT
TRBV4-1	NA	TRBJ2-5	NA	CASSQEGSPRETQYF	TGCGCCAGCAGCCAAGAGGGCTCCCCCCGGGAGACCCAGTACTTC